A selection of T cell receptor beta chains follows, all from one sample in a study of blood T cell repertoires in COVID-19. Assay: immunoSEQ multiplex PCR; the TCRdb copy retains only in-frame clones and omits some. The sample lists about 88,000 clones; 90% were seen once. Source material: peripheral blood. The receptors were gathered from a man aged 18 to 29 with COVID-19, enrolled during active disease. Both conserved end residues are part of each CDR3. D genes are given only for firm matches. Clone size is not always given. Where it is, it says once, few, many or a class for expanded clones.

J	D	V	size	DNA	CDR3
TRBJ2-7	NA	TRBV5-4	NA	TGTGCCAGCAGCTTATGGGGCATCTCCTACGAGCAGTACTTC	CASSLWGISYEQYF
TRBJ2-7	TRBD1	TRBV6-5	NA	TGTGCCAGCAGTTACTCGGGACAGGGCTACGAGCAGTACTTC	CASSYSGQGYEQYF
TRBJ2-5	NA	TRBV5-1	NA	TGCGCCAGCAGCTTGGTTAGTACTGAGACCCAGTACTTC	CASSLVSTETQYF
TRBJ1-1	TRBD1	TRBV24-1	NA	TGTGCCACCAGTGACAACAGGGGGCGGGGGACTGAAGCTTTCTTT	CATSDNRGRGTEAFF
TRBJ1-5	NA	TRBV9	NA	TGTGCCAGCAGCGTAGACCACAGGTTCAATCAGCCCCAGCATTTT	CASSVDHRFNQPQHF
TRBJ1-2	NA	TRBV30	NA	TGTGCCTGGAGGGCACAGGGTCCCGGCTACACCTTC	CAWRAQGPGYTF
TRBJ2-7	TRBD2	TRBV27	NA	TGTGCCAGCAGTTTAATAGCGGGAGGGGGGTACGAGCAGTACTTC	CASSLIAGGGYEQYF
TRBJ1-5	NA	TRBV28	NA	TGTGCCAGCAGTCCCGACATTAGCAATCAGCCCCAGCATTTT	CASSPDISNQPQHF
TRBJ1-2	NA	TRBV5-1	NA	TGCGCCAGCATTAAAACCTTGGGGGCCCTCTATGGCTACACCTTC	CASIKTLGALYGYTF
TRBJ2-1	TRBD1	TRBV24-1	NA	TGTGCCACCAGCTGGGCAGGGGGCGGTGAGCAGTTCTTC	CATSWAGGGEQFF
TRBJ2-2	NA	TRBV7-7	NA	TGTGCCAGCAGCTTAGGGGCTAGCGCAAACACCGGGGAGCTGTTTTTT	CASSLGASANTGELFF
TRBJ1-5	NA	TRBV7-9	NA	TGTGCCAGCAGCTCAACAGGGATGGGTAGCAATCAGCCCCAGCATTTT	CASSSTGMGSNQPQHF
TRBJ2-5	NA	TRBV5-1	once	TGCGCCAGCAGCCCGGCAGGGGAGACCCAGTACTTC	CASSPAGETQYF
TRBJ2-7	NA	TRBV4-3	NA	TGCGCCAGCAGCCAAGGCGCCGAGCAGTACTTC	CASSQGAEQYF
TRBJ2-2	NA	TRBV6-5	NA	TGTGCCAGCCTATCGACCGGGACCGGGGAGCTGTTTTTT	CASLSTGTGELFF
TRBJ2-3	NA	TRBV21-1	NA	TGTGCCGGCTATCCGGGACTGACCCGGGACCGCTACACAGATACGCAGTATTTT	CAGYPGLTRDRYTDTQYF
TRBJ1-2	TRBD1	TRBV28	NA	TGTGCCAGCAGCCCAGGGGGCAGGAACTATGGCTACACCTTC	CASSPGGRNYGYTF
TRBJ2-2	NA	TRBV7-2	NA	TGTGCCAGCAGCTTAAATGTGGCAGGACTATCGACCGGGGAGCTGTTTTTT	CASSLNVAGLSTGELFF
TRBJ2-1	TRBD2	TRBV25-1	NA	TGTGCCAGCAGTTTAGCGGGAGGGCCCTATGAGCAGTTCTTC	CASSLAGGPYEQFF
TRBJ2-7	TRBD2	TRBV5-4	NA	TGTGCCAGCAGCTTGCCCACCGGGAGGCTAGCGGGGGTGGAGCAGTACTTC	CASSLPTGRLAGVEQYF
TRBJ1-5	NA	TRBV3-1/TRBV3-2	once	TGTGCCAGCAGCCAAGACAGGATAAGACAGCCCCAGCATTTT	CASSQDRIRQPQHF
TRBJ1-5	TRBD1	TRBV19	NA	TGTGCCAGTAGTCCACGACAGGGGGCAGGCAATCAGCCCCAGCATTTT	CASSPRQGAGNQPQHF
TRBJ2-5	NA	TRBV27	NA	TGTGCCGGCCTACCCCACCGGGTCGAAGGGACCCAGTACTTC	CAGLPHRVEGTQYF
TRBJ2-7	NA	TRBV28	NA	TGTGCCAGCAGTTTTGCGGGACGGGGCTACGAGCAGTACTTC	CASSFAGRGYEQYF
TRBJ1-2	NA	TRBV28	NA	TGTGCCAGCACAATTTCCCCATCCTATGGCTACACCTTC	CASTISPSYGYTF
TRBJ1-5	NA	TRBV27	NA	TGTGCCAGCAGTTTATTCCGCAGGCTAACCGATCAGCCCCAGCATTTT	CASSLFRRLTDQPQHF